The next 2 T cell receptor beta chains were all read from a single sample in a study of read filtering for tumor transcriptome and immune sequencing. From roughly 0.4 ug of RNA, a library with molecular barcoded alpha/delta and beta/gamma adaptors was made. MiXCR was run by TCRdb on the reads, yielding one entry per CDR3 protein. The sample yields 75,000 to 95,000 distinct CDR3 sequences, 10% to 15% seen once. The sample comprised a population of CD138-negative cells sorted from bone marrow. Receptors originate from a donor aged 40 or older with multiple myeloma.

This sequence joins TRBV12-3 or TRBV12-4 and TRBJ2-5, with D hard to call. This CDR3 has 11 amino acids. V lost 3 bases to trimming and J lost 3 bases, with 2 bases between them. Here the CDR3 reads CASSFEETQYF. The CDR3 DNA sequence: TGTGCCAGCAGTTTCGAAGAGACCCAGTACTTC.

Ten or more counts support this clonotype. This chain uses TRBV28 with TRBJ1-1, with D possibly TRBD1 on 5 matching bases. V was clipped by 6 bases and J by 0 bases, with 14 bases between them. CDR1 and CDR2 from the germline V gene are MDHEN and SYDVKM. This CDR3 is 15 amino acids long. The CDR3 region has the DNA TGTGCCAGCAGACCGATTTCAGGGCTGAACACTGAAGCTTTCTTT. Translation: CASRPISGLNTEAFF.